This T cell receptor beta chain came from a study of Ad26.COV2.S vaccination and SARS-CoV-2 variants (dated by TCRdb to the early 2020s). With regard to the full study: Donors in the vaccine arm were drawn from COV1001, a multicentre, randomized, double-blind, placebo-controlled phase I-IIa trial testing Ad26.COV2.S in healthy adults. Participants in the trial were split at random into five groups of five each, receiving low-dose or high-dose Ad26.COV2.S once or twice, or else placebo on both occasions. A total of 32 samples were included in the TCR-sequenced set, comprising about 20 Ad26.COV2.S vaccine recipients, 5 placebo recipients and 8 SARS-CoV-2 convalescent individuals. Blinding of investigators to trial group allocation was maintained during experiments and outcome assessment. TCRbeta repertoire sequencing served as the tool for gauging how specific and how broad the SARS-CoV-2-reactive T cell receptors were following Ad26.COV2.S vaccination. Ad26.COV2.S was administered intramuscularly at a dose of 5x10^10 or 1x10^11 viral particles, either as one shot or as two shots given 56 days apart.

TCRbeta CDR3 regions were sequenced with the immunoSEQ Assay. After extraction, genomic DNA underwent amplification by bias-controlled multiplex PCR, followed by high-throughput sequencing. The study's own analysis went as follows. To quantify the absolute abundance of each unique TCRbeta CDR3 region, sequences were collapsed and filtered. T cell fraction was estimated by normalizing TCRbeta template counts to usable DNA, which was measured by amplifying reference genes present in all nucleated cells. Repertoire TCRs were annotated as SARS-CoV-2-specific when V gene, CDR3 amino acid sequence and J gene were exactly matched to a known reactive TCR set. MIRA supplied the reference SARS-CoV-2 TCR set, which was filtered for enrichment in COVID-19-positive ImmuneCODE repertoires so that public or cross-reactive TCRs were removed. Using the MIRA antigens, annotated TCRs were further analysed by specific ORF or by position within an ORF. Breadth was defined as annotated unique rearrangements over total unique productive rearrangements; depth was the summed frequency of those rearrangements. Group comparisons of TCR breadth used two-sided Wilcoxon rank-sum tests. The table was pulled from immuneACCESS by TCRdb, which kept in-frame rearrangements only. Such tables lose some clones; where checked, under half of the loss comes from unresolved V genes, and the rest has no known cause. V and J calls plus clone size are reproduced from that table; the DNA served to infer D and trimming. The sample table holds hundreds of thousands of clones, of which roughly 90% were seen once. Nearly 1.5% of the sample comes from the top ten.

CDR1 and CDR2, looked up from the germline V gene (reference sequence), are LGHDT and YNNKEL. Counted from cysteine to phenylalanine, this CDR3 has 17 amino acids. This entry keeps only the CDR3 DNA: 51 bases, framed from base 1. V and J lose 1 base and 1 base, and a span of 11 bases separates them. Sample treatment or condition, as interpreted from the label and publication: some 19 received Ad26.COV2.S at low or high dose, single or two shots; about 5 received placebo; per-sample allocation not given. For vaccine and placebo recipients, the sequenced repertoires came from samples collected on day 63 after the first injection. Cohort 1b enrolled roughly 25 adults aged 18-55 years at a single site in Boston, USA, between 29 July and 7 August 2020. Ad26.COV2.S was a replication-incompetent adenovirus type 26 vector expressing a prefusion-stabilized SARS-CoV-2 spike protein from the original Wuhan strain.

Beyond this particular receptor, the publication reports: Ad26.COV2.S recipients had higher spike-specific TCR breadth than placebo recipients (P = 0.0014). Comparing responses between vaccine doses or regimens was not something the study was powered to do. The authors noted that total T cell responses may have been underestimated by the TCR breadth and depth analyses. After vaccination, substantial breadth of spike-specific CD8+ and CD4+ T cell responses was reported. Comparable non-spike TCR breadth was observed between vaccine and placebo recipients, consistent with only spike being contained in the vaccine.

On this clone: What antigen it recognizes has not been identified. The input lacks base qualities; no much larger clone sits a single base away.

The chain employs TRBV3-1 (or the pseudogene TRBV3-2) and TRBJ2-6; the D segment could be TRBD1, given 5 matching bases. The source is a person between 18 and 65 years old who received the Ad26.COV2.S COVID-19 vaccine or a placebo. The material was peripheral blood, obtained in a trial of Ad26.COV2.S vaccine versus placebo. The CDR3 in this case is CASSQAVRASGANVLTF. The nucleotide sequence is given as TGTGCCAGCAGCCAAGCGGTCAGGGCGTCTGGGGCCAACGTCCTGACTTTC.